This paragraph reports one T cell receptor beta chain. The source of the sample is a study of T cell changes during pregnancy in multiple sclerosis. Sequencing used immunoSEQ multiplex PCR; TCRdb keeps in-frame clones, though not all of them. The profile shows 30,000 to 40,000 clones, 88% of them singletons. The CDR3 contains 16 residues. Trimming cost V 1 base and J 10 bases; bases outside gene matches: 11. CDR1 is SGHTA and CDR2 is FQGNSA in the germline V gene. The sequencing used CD8+ T cells from peripheral blood mononuclear cells, collected in the third trimester of pregnancy. The TCR originated in a female donor with multiple sclerosis, enrolled in a pregnancy study. This rearrangement joins TRBV7-2 to TRBJ2-3; 10 nucleotides align to TRBD2. CDR3: CASSLVLAGEISAQYF. CDR3 bases: TGTGCCAGCAGCTTAGTTCTAGCGGGGGAGATCAGTGCGCAGTATTTT.